Listed below are T cell receptor beta chains from one sample, sequenced in a study of blood T cell repertoires in COVID-19. Data came from immunoSEQ multiplex PCR; TCRdb stores just in-frame clones and leaves some out. The sample has 150,000 or so clones, approximately 86% seen once. The material sequenced was peripheral blood. The receptors shown here come from a woman aged 60-70 years with acute or convalescent COVID-19. Each CDR3 is given with its conserved first and last residue. D genes are given only for firm matches. Not every row has a clone size; where given, it reads once, few, many or a size class.

>.|TRBJ1-3|.|TRBV15
CATSRPSTGNNTIYF
TGTGCCACCAGCAGACCTTCTACAGGGAACAACACCATATATTTT
>once|TRBJ2-7|.|TRBV29-1
CSVIQPRQSYEQYF
TGCAGCGTTATCCAACCCCGACAGTCCTACGAGCAGTACTTC
>.|TRBJ2-1|.|TRBV6-2/TRBV6-3
CASSSASNPYNEQFF
TGTGCCAGCAGCTCTGCTAGCAACCCCTACAATGAGCAGTTCTTC
>.|TRBJ1-5|TRBD1|TRBV19
CASSPWTGGADNQPQHF
TGTGCCAGTAGTCCATGGACAGGGGGTGCGGACAATCAGCCCCAGCATTTT
>.|TRBJ2-1|TRBD1|TRBV28
CASSFSRTGDWDEQFF
TGTGCCAGCAGTTTTTCCAGGACAGGGGATTGGGATGAGCAGTTCTTC
>.|TRBJ2-1|TRBD2|TRBV7-3
CASSPLAGGPQAAEQFF
TGTGCCAGCAGCCCACTAGCGGGGGGGCCTCAAGCTGCTGAGCAGTTCTTC
>.|TRBJ2-1|TRBD2|TRBV5-6
CASSSRSGGAYNEQFF
TGTGCCAGCAGCTCCCGTAGCGGGGGGGCCTACAATGAGCAGTTCTTC
>.|TRBJ1-2|.|TRBV21-1
CARYGRWDYYGYTF
TGTGCCAGATACGGGAGGTGGGATTACTATGGCTACACCTTC
>.|TRBJ2-1|.|TRBV4-1
CASRSFEAEQFF
TGCGCCAGCAGGAGTTTCGAGGCTGAGCAGTTCTTC
>.|TRBJ2-7|.|TRBV7-9
CASSWIQGIGYEQYF
TGTGCCAGCAGCTGGATTCAGGGTATAGGCTACGAGCAGTACTTC
>few|TRBJ1-1|TRBD1|TRBV4-1
CASSQKGTGNTEAFF
TGCGCCAGCAGCCAGAAGGGGACAGGGAACACTGAAGCTTTCTTT
>.|TRBJ2-7|.|TRBV28
CASSFNRVTYEQYF
TGTGCCAGCAGTTTTAACAGGGTCACCTACGAGCAGTACTTC
>.|TRBJ2-5|TRBD1|TRBV10-3
CAISEPGQGEETQYF
TGTGCCATCAGTGAACCGGGACAGGGGGAAGAGACCCAGTACTTC
>.|TRBJ2-1|.|TRBV24-1
CATSDPDTNSYNEQFF
TGTGCCACCAGTGACCCTGACACCAACTCCTACAATGAGCAGTTCTTC
>.|TRBJ1-5|.|TRBV10-3
CAISDSGKGNQPQHF
TGTGCCATCAGTGATTCAGGGAAGGGTAATCAGCCCCAGCATTTT
>.|TRBJ1-1|.|TRBV9
CASSVGGPNTEAFF
TGTGCCAGCAGCGTAGGGGGCCCGAACACTGAAGCTTTCTTT
>once|TRBJ1-6|.|TRBV7-8
CASSGPSNSPLHF
TGTGCCAGCAGCGGCCCCAGTAATTCACCCCTCCACTTT
>.|TRBJ2-2|TRBD1|TRBV5-4
CASSFWTGGVHPGELFF
TGTGCCAGCAGCTTTTGGACAGGGGGCGTTCATCCCGGGGAGCTGTTTTTT
>.|TRBJ2-7|.|TRBV2
CASSESGRAYEQYF
TGTGCCAGCAGTGAAAGTGGCAGGGCCTACGAGCAGTACTTC
>.|TRBJ2-7|TRBD1|TRBV2
CASSEADRGQTYEQYF
TGTGCCAGCAGTGAAGCGGACAGGGGGCAGACCTACGAGCAGTACTTC
>.|TRBJ2-5|TRBD1|TRBV11-2
CASSLNSRGETQYF
TGTGCCAGCAGCTTAAACAGCAGGGGGGAGACCCAGTACTTC
>.|TRBJ2-6|.|TRBV7-2
CASSSERSFSGANVLTF
TGTGCCAGCAGCTCTGAACGGAGTTTCTCTGGGGCCAACGTCCTGACTTTC
>.|TRBJ1-3|TRBD1|TRBV19
CASSWGQGTGNTIYF
TGTGCCAGTAGTTGGGGACAGGGGACCGGAAACACCATATATTTT
>.|TRBJ1-2|.|TRBV5-4
CASSLAFGTFYGYTF
TGTGCCAGCAGCTTGGCCTTCGGGACATTCTATGGCTACACCTTC
>.|TRBJ1-6|.|TRBV28
CASSLMTGQTHNSPLHF
TGTGCCAGCAGTTTAATGACAGGCCAAACTCATAATTCACCCCTCCACTTT
>.|TRBJ1-1|TRBD1|TRBV4-3
CASSQERQGNTEAFF
TGCGCCAGCAGCCAAGAAAGACAGGGGAACACTGAAGCTTTCTTT
>.|TRBJ2-1|TRBD2|TRBV6-2/TRBV6-3
CASSYSQRGNYNEQFF
TGTGCCAGCAGTTACTCGCAGCGGGGGAACTACAATGAGCAGTTCTTC
>once|TRBJ2-4|TRBD2|TRBV7-9
CASSLGTTSGGSKNIQYF
TGTGCCAGCAGCTTGGGCACTACTAGCGGGGGTTCCAAAAACATTCAGTACTTC
>.|TRBJ1-6|TRBD1|TRBV10-3
CAISPGTGTSPLHF
TGTGCCATCAGTCCCGGGACAGGGACGTCACCCCTCCACTTT
>.|TRBJ2-5|.|TRBV5-4
CASSSSGGRETQYF
TGTGCCAGCAGCTCCTCGGGGGGCCGGGAGACCCAGTACTTC
>.|TRBJ1-3|TRBD1|TRBV18
CASSPTGAGNTIYF
TGTGCCAGCTCACCAACAGGGGCCGGAAACACCATATATTTT
>.|TRBJ2-2|TRBD2|TRBV9
CASSVGWRGAGELFF
TGTGCCAGCAGCGTAGGCTGGCGGGGGGCCGGGGAGCTGTTTTTT
>once|TRBJ1-1|.|TRBV6-5
CASSYYNSQGEAFF
TGTGCCAGCAGTTACTATAACAGCCAAGGTGAAGCTTTCTTT
>.|TRBJ1-5|TRBD1|TRBV19
CASVKQGEGQPQHF
TGTGCCAGCGTCAAACAGGGGGAAGGGCAGCCCCAGCATTTT
>once|TRBJ2-5|.|TRBV18
CASSPGWKETQYF
TGTGCCAGCTCACCGGGCTGGAAAGAGACCCAGTACTTC
>.|TRBJ2-3|TRBD1|TRBV10-3
CAISARDRVADTQYF
TGTGCCATCAGTGCCCGGGACAGGGTCGCAGATACGCAGTATTTT
>once|TRBJ2-5|TRBD2|TRBV5-6
CASSYLPSGAETQYF
TGTGCCAGCAGTTACCTACCTAGCGGGGCGGAGACCCAGTACTTC
>.|TRBJ1-5|.|TRBV21-1
CASSRDGQVSNEPQHF
TGTGCCAGCAGCAGGGACGGACAGGTTTCCAATGAGCCCCAGCATTTT
>.|TRBJ2-1|TRBD1|TRBV7-3
CASSLGGTGGNEQFF
TGTGCCAGCAGCTTAGGTGGGACAGGGGGGAATGAGCAGTTCTTC
>.|TRBJ2-3|.|TRBV5-8
CASSLVATDTQYF
TGTGCCAGCAGCTTGGTAGCAACAGATACGCAGTATTTT
>.|TRBJ2-7|TRBD1|TRBV24-1
CATSDPGTGSYEQYF
TGTGCCACCAGTGATCCCGGGACAGGATCCTACGAGCAGTACTTC